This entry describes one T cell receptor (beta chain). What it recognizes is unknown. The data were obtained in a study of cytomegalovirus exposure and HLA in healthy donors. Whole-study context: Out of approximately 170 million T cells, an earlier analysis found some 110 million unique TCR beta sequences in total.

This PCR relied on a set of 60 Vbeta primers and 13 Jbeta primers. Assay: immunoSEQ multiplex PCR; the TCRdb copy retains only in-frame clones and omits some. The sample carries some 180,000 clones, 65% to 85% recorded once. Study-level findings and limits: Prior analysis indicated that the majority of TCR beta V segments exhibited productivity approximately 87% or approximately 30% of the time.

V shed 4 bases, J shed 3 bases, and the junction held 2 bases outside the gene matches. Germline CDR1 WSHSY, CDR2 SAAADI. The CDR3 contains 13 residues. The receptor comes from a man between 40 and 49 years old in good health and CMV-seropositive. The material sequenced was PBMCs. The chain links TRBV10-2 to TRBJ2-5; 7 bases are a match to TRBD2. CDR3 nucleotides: TGCGCCAGCAGTGCCCTAGCGGAAGAGACCCAGTACTTC. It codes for CASSALAEETQYF.